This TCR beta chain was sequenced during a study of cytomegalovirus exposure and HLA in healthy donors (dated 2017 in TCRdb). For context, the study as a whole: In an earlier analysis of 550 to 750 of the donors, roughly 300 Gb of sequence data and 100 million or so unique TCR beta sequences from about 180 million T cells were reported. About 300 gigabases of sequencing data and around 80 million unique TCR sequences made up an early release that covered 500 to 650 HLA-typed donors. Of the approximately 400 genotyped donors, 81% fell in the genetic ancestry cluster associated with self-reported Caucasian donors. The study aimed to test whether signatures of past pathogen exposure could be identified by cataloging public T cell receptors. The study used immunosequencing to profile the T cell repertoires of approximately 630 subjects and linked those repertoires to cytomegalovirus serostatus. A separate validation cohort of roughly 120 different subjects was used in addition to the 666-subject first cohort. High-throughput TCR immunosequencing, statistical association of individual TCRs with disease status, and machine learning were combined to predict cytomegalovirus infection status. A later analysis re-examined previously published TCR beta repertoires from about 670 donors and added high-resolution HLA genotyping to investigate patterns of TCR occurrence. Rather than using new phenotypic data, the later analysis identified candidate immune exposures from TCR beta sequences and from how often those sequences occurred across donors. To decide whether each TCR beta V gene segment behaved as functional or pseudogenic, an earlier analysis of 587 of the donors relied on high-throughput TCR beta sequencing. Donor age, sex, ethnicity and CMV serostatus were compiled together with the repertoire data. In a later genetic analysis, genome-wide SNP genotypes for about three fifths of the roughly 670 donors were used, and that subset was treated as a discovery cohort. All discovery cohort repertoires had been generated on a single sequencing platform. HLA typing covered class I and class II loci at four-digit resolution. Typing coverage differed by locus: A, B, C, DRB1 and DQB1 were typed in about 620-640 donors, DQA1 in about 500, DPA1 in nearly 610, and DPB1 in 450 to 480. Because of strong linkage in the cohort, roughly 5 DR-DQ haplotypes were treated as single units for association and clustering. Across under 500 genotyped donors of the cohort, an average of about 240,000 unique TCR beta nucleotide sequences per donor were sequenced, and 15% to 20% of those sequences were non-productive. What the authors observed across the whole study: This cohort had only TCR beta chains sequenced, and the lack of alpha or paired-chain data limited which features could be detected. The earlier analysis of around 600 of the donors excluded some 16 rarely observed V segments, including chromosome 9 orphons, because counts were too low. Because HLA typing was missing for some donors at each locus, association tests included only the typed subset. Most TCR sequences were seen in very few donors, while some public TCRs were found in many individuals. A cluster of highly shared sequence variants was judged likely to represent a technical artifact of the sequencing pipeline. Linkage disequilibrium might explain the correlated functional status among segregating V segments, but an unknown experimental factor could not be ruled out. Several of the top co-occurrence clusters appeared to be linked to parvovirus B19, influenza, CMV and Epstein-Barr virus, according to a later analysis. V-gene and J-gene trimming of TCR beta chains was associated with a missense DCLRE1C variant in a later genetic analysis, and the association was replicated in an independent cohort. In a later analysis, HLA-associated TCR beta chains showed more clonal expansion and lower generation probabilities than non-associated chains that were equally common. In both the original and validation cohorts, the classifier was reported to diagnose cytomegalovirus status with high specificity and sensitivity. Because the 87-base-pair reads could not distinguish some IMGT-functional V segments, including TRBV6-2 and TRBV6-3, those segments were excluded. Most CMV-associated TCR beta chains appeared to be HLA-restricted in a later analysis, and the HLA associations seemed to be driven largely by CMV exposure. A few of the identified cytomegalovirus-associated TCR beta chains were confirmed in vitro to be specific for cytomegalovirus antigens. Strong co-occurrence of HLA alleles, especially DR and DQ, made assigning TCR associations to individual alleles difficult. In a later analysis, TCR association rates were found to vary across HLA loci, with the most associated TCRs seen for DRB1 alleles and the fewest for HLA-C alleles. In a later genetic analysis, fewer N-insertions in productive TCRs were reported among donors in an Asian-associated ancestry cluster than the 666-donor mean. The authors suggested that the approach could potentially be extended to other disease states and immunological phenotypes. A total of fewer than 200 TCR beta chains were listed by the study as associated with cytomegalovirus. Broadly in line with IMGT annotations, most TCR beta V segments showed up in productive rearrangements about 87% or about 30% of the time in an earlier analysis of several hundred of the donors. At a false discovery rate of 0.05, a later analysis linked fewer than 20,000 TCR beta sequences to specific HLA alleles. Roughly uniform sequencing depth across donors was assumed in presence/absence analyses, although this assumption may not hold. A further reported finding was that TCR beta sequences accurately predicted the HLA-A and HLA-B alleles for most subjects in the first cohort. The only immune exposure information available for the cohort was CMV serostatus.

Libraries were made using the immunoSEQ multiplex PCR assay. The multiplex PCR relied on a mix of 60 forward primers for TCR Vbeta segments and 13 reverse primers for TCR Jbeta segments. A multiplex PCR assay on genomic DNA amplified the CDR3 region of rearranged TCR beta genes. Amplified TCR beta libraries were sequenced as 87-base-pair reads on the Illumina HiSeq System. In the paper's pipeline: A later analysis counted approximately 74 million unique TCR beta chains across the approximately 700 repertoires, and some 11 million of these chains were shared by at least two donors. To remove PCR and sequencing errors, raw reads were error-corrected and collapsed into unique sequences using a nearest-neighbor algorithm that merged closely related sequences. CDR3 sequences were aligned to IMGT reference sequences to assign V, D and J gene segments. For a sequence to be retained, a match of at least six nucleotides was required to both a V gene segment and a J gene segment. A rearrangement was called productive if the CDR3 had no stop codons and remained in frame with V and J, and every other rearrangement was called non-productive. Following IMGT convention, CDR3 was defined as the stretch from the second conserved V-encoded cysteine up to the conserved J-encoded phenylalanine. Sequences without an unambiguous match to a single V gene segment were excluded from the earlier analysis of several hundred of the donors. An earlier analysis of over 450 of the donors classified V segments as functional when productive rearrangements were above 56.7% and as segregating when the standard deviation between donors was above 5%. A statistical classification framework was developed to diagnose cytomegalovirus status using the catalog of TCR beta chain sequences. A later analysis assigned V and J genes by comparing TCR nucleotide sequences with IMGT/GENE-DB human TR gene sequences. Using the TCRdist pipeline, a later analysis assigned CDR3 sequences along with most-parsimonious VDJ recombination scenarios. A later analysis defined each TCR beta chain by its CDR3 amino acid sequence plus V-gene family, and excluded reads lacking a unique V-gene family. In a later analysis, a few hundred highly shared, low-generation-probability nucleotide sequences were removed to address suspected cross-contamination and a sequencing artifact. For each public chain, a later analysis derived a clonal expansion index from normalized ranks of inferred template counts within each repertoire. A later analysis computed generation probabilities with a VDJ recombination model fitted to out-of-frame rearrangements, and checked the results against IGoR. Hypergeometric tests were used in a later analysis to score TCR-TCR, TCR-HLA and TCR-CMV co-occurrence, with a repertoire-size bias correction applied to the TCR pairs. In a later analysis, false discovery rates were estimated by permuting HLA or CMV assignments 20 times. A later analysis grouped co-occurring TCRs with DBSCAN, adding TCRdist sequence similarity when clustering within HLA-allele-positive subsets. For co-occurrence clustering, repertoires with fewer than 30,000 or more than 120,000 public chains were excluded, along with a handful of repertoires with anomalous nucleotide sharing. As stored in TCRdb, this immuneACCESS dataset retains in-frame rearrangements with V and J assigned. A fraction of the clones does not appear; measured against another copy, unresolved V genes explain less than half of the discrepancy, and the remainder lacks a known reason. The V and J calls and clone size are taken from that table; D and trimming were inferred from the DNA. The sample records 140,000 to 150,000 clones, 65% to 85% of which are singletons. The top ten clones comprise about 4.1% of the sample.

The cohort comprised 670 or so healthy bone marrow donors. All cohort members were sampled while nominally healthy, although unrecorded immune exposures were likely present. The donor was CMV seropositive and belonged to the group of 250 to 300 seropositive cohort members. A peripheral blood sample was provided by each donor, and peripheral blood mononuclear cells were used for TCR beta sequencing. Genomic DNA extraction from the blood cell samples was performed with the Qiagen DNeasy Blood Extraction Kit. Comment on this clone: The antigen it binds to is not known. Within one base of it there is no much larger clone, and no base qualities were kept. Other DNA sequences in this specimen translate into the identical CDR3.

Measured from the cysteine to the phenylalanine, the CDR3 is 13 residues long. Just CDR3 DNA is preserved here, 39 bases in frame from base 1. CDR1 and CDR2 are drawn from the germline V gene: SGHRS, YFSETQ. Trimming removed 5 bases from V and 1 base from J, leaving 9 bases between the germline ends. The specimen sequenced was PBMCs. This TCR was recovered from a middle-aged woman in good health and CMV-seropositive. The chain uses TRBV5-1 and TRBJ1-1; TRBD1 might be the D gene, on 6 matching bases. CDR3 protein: CASSLTGNTEAFF. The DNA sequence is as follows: TGCGCCAGCAGTCTGACAGGGAACACTGAAGCTTTCTTT.